These T cell receptor beta chains were read from a single sample in a study of blood T cell repertoires in COVID-19. Profiled with immunoSEQ multiplex PCR; TCRdb holds only in-frame clones, not every one. In the table there are under 250,000 clones, roughly 88% of which are singletons. The sequencing input was peripheral blood. These receptors were collected from a man between 40 and 49 years old with acute or convalescent COVID-19. The CDR3 runs from the conserved cysteine through the conserved F or W. The D gene is left open where the match is weak. Not all rows give a size; the values are once, few, many and, for expanded clones, a class.

J: TRBJ1-1; D: -; V: TRBV24-1; size: -; DNA: TGTGCCACCAGTGACGGACAGGAAGCTTTCTTT; CDR3: CATSDGQEAFF
J: TRBJ1-6; D: -; V: TRBV6-5; size: -; DNA: TGTGCCAGCATCAGGACACTGGCTGGGAGGTCACCCCTCCACTTT; CDR3: CASIRTLAGRSPLHF
J: TRBJ1-1; D: -; V: TRBV19; size: -; DNA: TGTGCCAGTAGTCTAAGGGAGTACACTGAAGCTTTCTTT; CDR3: CASSLREYTEAFF
J: TRBJ2-7; D: TRBD2; V: TRBV5-4; size: few; DNA: TGTGCCAGCAGCTATGACCCGGGACTAGCAACGATCTACGAGCAGTACTTC; CDR3: CASSYDPGLATIYEQYF
J: TRBJ1-2; D: TRBD1; V: TRBV29-1; size: -; DNA: TGCAGCGTTGAAGCGATAGGGGGCGATGGTGGCTACACCTTC; CDR3: CSVEAIGGDGGYTF
J: TRBJ2-4; D: -; V: TRBV5-4; size: -; DNA: TGTGCCAGCAGCTCAGGGGGGTCAGTCAAAAACATTCAGTACTTC; CDR3: CASSSGGSVKNIQYF
J: TRBJ2-2; D: -; V: TRBV7-9; size: -; DNA: TGTGCCAGCAGCCGGGCCGGGACTGGGAACACCGGGGAGCTGTTTTTT; CDR3: CASSRAGTGNTGELFF
J: TRBJ2-3; D: TRBD1; V: TRBV2; size: -; DNA: TGTGCCACGACCTACAGGGGGCACACAGATACGCAGTATTTT; CDR3: CATTYRGHTDTQYF
J: TRBJ2-7; D: -; V: TRBV20-1; size: -; DNA: TGCAGTGCTAGGTCCGGCTACGAGCAGTACTTC; CDR3: CSARSGYEQYF
J: TRBJ2-1; D: -; V: TRBV27; size: -; DNA: TGTGCCAGCAGTTTCCAGGTTGGCGATGAGCAGTTCTTC; CDR3: CASSFQVGDEQFF
J: TRBJ2-3; D: -; V: TRBV19; size: -; DNA: TGTGCCAGTAGTACCCCGAGCACAGATACGCAGTATTTT; CDR3: CASSTPSTDTQYF
J: TRBJ1-3; D: -; V: TRBV5-1; size: -; DNA: TGCGCCAGCGGGCCAAACCTCTCTGGAAACACCATATATTTT; CDR3: CASGPNLSGNTIYF
J: TRBJ2-6; D: -; V: TRBV5-1; size: -; DNA: TGCGCCAGCCGTCTTGGGGCCTCTGGGGCCAACGTCCTGACTTTC; CDR3: CASRLGASGANVLTF
J: TRBJ2-3; D: -; V: TRBV5-1; size: once; DNA: TGCGCCAGCAGCTTGGGGCCTATGGGGGGAGATACGCAGTATTTT; CDR3: CASSLGPMGGDTQYF
J: TRBJ2-7; D: TRBD2; V: TRBV30; size: -; DNA: TGTGCCTGGAGTATAGCGGGAATAGAAACCTACGAGCAGTACTTC; CDR3: CAWSIAGIETYEQYF
J: TRBJ1-2; D: TRBD1; V: TRBV13; size: -; DNA: TGTGCCAGCAGCGGACAGGGTGGCTATGGCTACACCTTC; CDR3: CASSGQGGYGYTF
J: TRBJ1-3; D: -; V: TRBV18; size: -; DNA: TGTGCCAGCTCACCAACAACCGGGACAGGAAACACCATATATTTT; CDR3: CASSPTTGTGNTIYF
J: TRBJ1-6; D: -; V: TRBV4-1; size: -; DNA: TGCGCCAGCAGCCAAGGGCAGGGCTTAGGACCCCTCCACTTT; CDR3: CASSQGQGLGPLHF
J: TRBJ2-3; D: -; V: TRBV10-1; size: -; DNA: TGCGCCAGCAGTGACGACCCGTCCCAGGCAGATACGCAGTATTTT; CDR3: CASSDDPSQADTQYF
J: TRBJ1-6; D: -; V: TRBV12-3/TRBV12-4; size: -; DNA: TGTGCCAGCAGTTTTGGGACAACCGTCCTCCACTTT; CDR3: CASSFGTTVLHF